Following are 12 T cell receptor beta chains from one sample sequenced in a study of blood T cell repertoires in COVID-19. The data were produced by immunoSEQ multiplex PCR, yet TCRdb's version contains in-frame clones alone and is incomplete. The sample comprises some 200,000 clones, about 85% of which are singletons, and roughly 12% rests with the top ten. Specimen: peripheral blood. Every receptor here comes from a woman aged 18-29 years who had recovered from COVID-19.

The chain has TRBV9 and TRBJ2-7, with D possibly matching TRBD2 (5 bases). V was clipped by 3 bases and J by 0 bases, with 7 bases between them. The CDR3 totals 13 residues. In germline, CDR1 is SGDLS, CDR2 YYNGEE. CDR3 sequence reads: CASSGRYSYEQYF. The CDR3 nucleotides read TGTGCCAGCAGCGGGAGGTACTCCTACGAGCAGTACTTC.

The J gene is TRBJ1-1, the V gene TRBV4-3, with 7 bases that match TRBD1. This CDR3 has 15 amino acids. The ends lost 5 bases at V and 3 bases at J; junction bases unmatched: 9. The germline gives CDR1 LGHNA, CDR2 YSLEER. The CDR3 sequence: CASSVTAQGDTEAFF. CDR3 coding DNA: TGCGCCAGCAGCGTTACAGCGCAGGGGGACACTGAAGCTTTCTTT.

The chain recombines TRBV4-1 with TRBJ2-3; D is possibly TRBD1 (6 bases). Germline assignment: CDR1 MGHRA and CDR2 YSYEKL. This CDR3 spans 14 amino acids. The V gene lost 2 bases and the J gene lost 5 bases, with 11 bases spanning the gap. CDR3 DNA: TGCGCCAGCAGCCAACCTACAGGGCAAGATACGCAGTATTTT. This gives the protein CASSQPTGQDTQYF.

The chain employs TRBV5-6 and TRBJ1-2; D gene uncertain. Germline V gene data show CDR1 as SGHDT and CDR2 as YYEEEE. This CDR3 contains 16 residues. V was trimmed by 4 bases and J by 3 bases, leaving 19 bases between them. This chain's CDR3 is CASSIPGGLNHYGYTF. The CDR3 nucleotides are TGTGCCAGCAGCATCCCGGGAGGACTTAATCACTATGGCTACACCTTC.

The chain combines TRBV4-3 with TRBJ1-1, with 7 positions matching TRBD1. After removal of 5 bases from V and 3 bases from J, the junction contained 3 bases not matched to a gene. CDR3 size: 13 residues. CDR1 is LGHNA, CDR2 YSLEER, per germline. CDR3 DNA sequence: TGCGCCAGCAGCTCACAGGGGTACACTGAAGCTTTCTTT. Amino acids: CASSSQGYTEAFF.

This clone was counted only a few times. V and J are TRBV7-2 and TRBJ1-1; no definite D call. Trimming pared 4 bases from V and 0 bases from J, leaving 12 bases between. The CDR3 extends over 15 amino acids. CDR1 and CDR2 from the germline V gene are SGHTA and FQGNSA. CDR3 nucleotides: TGTGCCAGCAGCTCGACACCCGGCATGAACACTGAAGCTTTCTTT. It encodes CASSSTPGMNTEAFF.

This rearrangement joins TRBV9 to TRBJ1-1, with a weak D call TRBD1 (6 bases). The CDR3 runs to 14 residues. Between the trimmed V and J ends, which lost 3 bases and 0 bases, there was a span of 9 bases. CDR1 SGDLS and CDR2 YYNGEE come from the germline V gene. The chain's CDR3 is CASSGGRMNTEAFF. The CDR3 coding sequence is TGTGCCAGCAGCGGGGGGCGGATGAACACTGAAGCTTTCTTT.

The rearrangement links TRBV19 to TRBJ2-7, with TRBD1 identical over 7 bases. V lost 2 bases, J lost 4 bases, and 2 bases stayed unmatched. The germline CDR1 and CDR2 sequences are LNHDA and SQIVND (reference sequence). This CDR3 comprises 13 residues. CDR3 nucleotides: TGTGCCAGTAGTATAAGACAGGGATACGAGCAGTACTTC. Its protein product is CASSIRQGYEQYF.

This clone was seen just once. Other DNA sequences from this sample encode an identical CDR3 as well. The chain uses TRBV6-5 and TRBJ1-2; D remains unclear. Trimming left V 3 bases short and J 2 bases short, with 10 bases between. The germline V gene encodes CDR1 MNHEY and CDR2 SVGAGI. CDR3 length: 14 residues. The DNA for the CDR3 is TGTGCCAGCAGTTATGGCGGCGGCAACTATGGCTACACCTTC. Amino acid sequence: CASSYGGGNYGYTF.

V gene TRBV29-1 combines with J gene TRBJ2-1, with D possibly TRBD1 on 6 matching bases. The CDR3 has 15 amino acids. Germline V gene sequence: CDR1 SQVTM, CDR2 ANQGSEA. The V and J ends lost 2 bases and 2 bases respectively, with 13 bases between them. The CDR3 coding sequence is TGCAGCGTTGAAAGTCGGGACACCGCCTACAATGAGCAGTTCTTC. This gives the protein CSVESRDTAYNEQFF.

The chain has TRBV19 and TRBJ2-7; 9 bases are shared with TRBD1. After removal of 6 bases from V and 0 bases from J, the junction contained 3 bases not matched to a gene. The CDR3 extends over 14 amino acids. The germline V gene encodes CDR1 LNHDA and CDR2 SQIVND (reference sequence). CDR3: CASSGTGLSYEQYF. As DNA, the CDR3 is TGTGCCAGTAGCGGGACAGGGCTCTCCTACGAGCAGTACTTC. The variable domain in full, completed from reference TRBV19 and TRBJ2-7, reads DGGITQSPKYLFRKEGQNVTLSCEQNLNHDAMYWYRQDPGQGLRLIYYSQIVNDFQKGDIAEGYSVSREKKESFPLTVTSAQKNPTAFYLCASSGTGLSYEQYFGPGTRLTVT.

This rearrangement joins TRBV10-3 to TRBJ2-7, with D perhaps matching TRBD2 (5 bases). V was shortened by 11 bases and J by 7 bases, with 18 bases between the two germline ends. Germline V gene data show CDR1 as ENHRY and CDR2 as SYGVKD. The length of the CDR3 is 12 residues. CDR3 protein: CALGEARGEQYF. CDR3 DNA: TGTGCCCTTGGAGAGGCTAGAGGGGAGCAGTACTTC.